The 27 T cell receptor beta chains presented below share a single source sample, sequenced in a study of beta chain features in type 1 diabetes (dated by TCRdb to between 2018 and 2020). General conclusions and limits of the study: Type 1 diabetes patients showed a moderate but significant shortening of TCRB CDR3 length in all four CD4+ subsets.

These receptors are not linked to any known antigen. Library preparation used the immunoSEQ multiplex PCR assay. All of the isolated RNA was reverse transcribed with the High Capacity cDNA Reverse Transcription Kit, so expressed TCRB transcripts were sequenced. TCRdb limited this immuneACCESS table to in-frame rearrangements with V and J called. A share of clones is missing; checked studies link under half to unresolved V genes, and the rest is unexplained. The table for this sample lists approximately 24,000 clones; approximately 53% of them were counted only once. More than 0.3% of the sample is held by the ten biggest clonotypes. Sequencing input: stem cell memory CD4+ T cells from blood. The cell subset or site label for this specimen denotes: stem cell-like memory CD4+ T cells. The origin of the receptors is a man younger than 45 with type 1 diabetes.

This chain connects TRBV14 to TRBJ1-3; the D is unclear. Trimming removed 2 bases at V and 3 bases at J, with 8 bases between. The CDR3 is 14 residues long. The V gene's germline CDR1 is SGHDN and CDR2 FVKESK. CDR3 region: CASSQPGDGNTIYF. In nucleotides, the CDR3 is TGTGCCAGCAGCCAACCGGGAGATGGAAACACCATATATTTT.

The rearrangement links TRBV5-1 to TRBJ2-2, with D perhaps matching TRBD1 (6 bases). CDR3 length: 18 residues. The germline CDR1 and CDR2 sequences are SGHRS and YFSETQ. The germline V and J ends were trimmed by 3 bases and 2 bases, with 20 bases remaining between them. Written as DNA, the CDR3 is TGCGCCAGCAGCTCCCCCCCGGGACAATTACCCAACACCGGGGAGCTGTTTTTT. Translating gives CASSSPPGQLPNTGELFF.

CDR3: CASRTGDQPQHF. DNA of the CDR3: TGTGCCAGCAGAACAGGGGATCAGCCCCAGCATTTT. The rearrangement links TRBV6-5 to TRBJ1-5; 7 bases align to TRBD1. The germline V gene encodes CDR1 MNHEY and CDR2 SVGAGI. V shed 6 bases and J 5 bases; nucleotides not matched to a gene: 1. CDR3 length: 12 residues.

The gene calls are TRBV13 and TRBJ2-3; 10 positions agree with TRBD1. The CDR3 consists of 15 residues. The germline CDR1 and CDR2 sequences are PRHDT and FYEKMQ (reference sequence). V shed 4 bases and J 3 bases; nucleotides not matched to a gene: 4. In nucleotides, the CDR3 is TGTGCCAGCAGCTCTCGGGACAGGGGTACAGATACGCAGTATTTT. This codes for CASSSRDRGTDTQYF.

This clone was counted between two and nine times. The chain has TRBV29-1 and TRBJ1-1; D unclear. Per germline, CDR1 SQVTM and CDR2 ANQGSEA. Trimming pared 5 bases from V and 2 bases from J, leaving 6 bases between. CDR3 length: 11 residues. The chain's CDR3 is CSVPGNTEAFF. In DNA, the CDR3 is TGCAGCGTTCCAGGCAACACTGAAGCTTTCTTT.

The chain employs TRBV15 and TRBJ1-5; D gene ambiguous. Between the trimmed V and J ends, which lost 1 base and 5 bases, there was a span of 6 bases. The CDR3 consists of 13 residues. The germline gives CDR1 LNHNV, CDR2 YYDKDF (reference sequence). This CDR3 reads CATSRAVDQPQHF. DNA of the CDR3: TGTGCCACCAGCAGAGCGGTTGATCAGCCCCAGCATTTT.

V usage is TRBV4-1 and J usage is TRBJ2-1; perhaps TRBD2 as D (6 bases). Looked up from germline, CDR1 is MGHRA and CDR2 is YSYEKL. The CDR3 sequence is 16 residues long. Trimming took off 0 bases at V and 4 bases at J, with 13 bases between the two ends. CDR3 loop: CASSQDRRERYNEQFF. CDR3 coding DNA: TGCGCCAGCAGCCAAGATCGGAGGGAGAGGTACAATGAGCAGTTCTTC.

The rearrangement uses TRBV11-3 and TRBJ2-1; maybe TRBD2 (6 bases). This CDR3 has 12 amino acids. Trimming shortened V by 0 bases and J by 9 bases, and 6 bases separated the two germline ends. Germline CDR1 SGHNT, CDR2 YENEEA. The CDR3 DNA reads TGTGCCAGCAGCTTAGAGGGAGGTGAGCAGTTCTTC. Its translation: CASSLEGGEQFF.

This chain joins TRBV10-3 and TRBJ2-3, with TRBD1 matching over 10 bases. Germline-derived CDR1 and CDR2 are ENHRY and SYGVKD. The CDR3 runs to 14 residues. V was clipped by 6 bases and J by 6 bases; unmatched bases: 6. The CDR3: CAISMTGGADTQYF. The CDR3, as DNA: TGTGCCATCAGCATGACAGGGGGCGCGGATACGCAGTATTTT.

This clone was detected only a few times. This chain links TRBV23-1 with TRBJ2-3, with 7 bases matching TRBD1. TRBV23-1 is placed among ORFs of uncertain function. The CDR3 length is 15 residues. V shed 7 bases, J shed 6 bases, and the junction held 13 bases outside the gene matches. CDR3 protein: CASTTMTGPRDTQYF. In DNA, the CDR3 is TGCGCCAGCACTACAATGACAGGGCCTAGGGATACGCAGTATTTT.

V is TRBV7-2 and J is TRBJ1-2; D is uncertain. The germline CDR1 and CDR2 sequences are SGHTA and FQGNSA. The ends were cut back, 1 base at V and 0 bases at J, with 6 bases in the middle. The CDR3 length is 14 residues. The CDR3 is CASSLGQANYGYTF. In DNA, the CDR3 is TGTGCCAGCAGCTTAGGACAAGCTAACTATGGCTACACCTTC.

The DNA for the CDR3 is TGTGCCAGCAGCTGGAGGGGGGGGTCCAACACTGAAGCTTTCTTT. This sequence encodes CASSWRGGSNTEAFF. V is TRBV5-4 and J is TRBJ1-1; the D gene is possibly TRBD1 (6 bases). This CDR3 contains 15 residues. V was shortened by 3 bases and J by 2 bases, with 14 bases between the two germline ends. CDR1 SGHNT and CDR2 YYREEE come from the germline V gene (reference sequence).

The CDR3 region is CSAVHRGPIDGYTF. For the CDR3, the DNA is TGCAGCGCCGTACACAGGGGGCCTATTGATGGCTACACCTTC. The V and J genes are TRBV29-1 and TRBJ1-2, with 9 nucleotides matching TRBD1. V shed 7 bases, J shed 6 bases, and the junction held 12 bases outside the gene matches. This CDR3 contains 14 residues. CDR1 and CDR2 (germline): SQVTM, ANQGSEA.

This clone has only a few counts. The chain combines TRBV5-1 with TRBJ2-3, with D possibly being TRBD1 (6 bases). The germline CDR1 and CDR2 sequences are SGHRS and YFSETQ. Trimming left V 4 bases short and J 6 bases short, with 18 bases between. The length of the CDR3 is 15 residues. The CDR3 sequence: CASSLSGGGQDTQYF. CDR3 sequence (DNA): TGCGCCAGCAGCCTCAGTGGGGGCGGGCAGGATACGCAGTATTTT.

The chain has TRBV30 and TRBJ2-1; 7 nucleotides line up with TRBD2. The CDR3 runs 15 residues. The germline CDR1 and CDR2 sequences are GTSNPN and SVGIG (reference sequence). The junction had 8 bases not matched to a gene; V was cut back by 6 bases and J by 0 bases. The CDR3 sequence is CACGDYRSSYNEQFF. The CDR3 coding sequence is TGTGCCTGCGGGGACTACCGGAGCTCCTACAATGAGCAGTTCTTC.

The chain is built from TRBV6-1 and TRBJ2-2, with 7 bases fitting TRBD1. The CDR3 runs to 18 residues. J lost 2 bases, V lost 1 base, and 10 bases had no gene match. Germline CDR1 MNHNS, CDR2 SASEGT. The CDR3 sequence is CASSEVMAGGRNTGELFF. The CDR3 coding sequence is TGTGCCAGCAGTGAAGTTATGGCAGGGGGTCGAAACACCGGGGAGCTGTTTTTT.

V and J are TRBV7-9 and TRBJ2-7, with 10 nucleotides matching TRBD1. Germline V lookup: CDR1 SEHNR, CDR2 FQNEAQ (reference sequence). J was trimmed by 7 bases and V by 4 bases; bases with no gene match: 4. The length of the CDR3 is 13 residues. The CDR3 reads CASSSGQGGEQYF. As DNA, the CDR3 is TGTGCCAGCAGCTCCGGACAGGGGGGAGAGCAGTACTTC.

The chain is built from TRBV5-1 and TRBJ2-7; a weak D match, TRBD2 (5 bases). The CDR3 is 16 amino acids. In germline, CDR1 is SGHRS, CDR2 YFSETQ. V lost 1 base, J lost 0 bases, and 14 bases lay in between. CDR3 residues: CASSLTVVRDSYEQYF. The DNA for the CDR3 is TGCGCCAGCAGCTTGACTGTCGTACGGGACTCCTACGAGCAGTACTTC.

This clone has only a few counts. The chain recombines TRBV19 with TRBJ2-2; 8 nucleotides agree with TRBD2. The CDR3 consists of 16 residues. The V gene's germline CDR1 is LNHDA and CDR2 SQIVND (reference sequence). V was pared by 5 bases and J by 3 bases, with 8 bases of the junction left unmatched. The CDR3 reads CASSVQAGDDTGELFF. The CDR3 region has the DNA TGTGCCAGTAGTGTTCAAGCGGGAGATGACACCGGGGAGCTGTTTTTT.

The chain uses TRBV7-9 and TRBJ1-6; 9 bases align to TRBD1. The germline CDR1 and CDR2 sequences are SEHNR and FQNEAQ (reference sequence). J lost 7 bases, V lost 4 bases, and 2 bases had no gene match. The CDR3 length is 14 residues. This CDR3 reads CASSSGQGNSPLHF. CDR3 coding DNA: TGTGCCAGCAGCTCTGGACAGGGGAATTCACCCCTCCACTTT.

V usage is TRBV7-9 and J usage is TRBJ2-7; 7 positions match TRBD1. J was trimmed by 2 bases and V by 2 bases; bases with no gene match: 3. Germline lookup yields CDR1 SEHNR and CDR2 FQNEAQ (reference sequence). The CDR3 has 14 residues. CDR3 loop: CASSLTQGAYEQYF. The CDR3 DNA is TGTGCCAGCAGCTTAACTCAGGGGGCCTACGAGCAGTACTTC.

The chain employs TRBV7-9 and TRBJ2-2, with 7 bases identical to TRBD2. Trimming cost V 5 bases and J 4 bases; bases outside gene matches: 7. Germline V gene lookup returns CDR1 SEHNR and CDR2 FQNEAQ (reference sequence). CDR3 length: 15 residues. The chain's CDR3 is CASSATSKGTGELFF. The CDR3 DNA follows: TGTGCCAGCAGCGCGACTAGCAAAGGCACCGGGGAGCTGTTTTTT.

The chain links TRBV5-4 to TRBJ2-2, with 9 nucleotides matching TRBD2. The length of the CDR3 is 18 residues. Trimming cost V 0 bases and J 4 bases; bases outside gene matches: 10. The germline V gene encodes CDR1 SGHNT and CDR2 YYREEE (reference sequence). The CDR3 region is CASSLGTSVIGLTGELFF. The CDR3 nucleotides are TGTGCCAGCAGCTTGGGGACTAGCGTCATCGGTCTCACCGGGGAGCTGTTTTTT.

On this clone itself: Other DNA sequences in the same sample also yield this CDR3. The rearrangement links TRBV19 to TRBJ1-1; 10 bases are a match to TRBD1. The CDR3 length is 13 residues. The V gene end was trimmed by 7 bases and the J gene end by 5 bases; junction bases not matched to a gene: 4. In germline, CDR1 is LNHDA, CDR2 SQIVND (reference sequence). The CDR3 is CASTGQGRTEAFF. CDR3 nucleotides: TGTGCCAGTACGGGACAGGGGAGGACTGAAGCTTTCTTT.

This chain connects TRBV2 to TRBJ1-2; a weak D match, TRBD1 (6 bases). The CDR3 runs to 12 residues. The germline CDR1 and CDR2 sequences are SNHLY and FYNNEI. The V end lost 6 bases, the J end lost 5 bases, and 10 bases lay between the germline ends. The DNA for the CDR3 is TGTGCCAGCAGCGGACAGAGTTATGGCTACACCTTC. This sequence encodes CASSGQSYGYTF.

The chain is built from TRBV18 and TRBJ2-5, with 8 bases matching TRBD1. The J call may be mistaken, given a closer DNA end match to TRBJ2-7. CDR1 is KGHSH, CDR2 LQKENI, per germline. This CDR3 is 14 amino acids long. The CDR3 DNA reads TGTGCCAGCTCACCGGGACAGGAAAACTACGAGCAGTACTTC. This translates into CASSPGQENYEQYF.

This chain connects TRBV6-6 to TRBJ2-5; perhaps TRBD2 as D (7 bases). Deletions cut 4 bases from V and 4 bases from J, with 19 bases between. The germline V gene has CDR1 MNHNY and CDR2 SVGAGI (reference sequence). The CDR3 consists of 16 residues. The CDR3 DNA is TGTGCCAGCAGTTCCCTAGGGGGGAGGGCTCGAGAGACCCAGTACTTC. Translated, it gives CASSSLGGRARETQYF.